Following are 22 T cell receptor beta chains from one sample sequenced in a study of T-cell reconstitution after alpha-beta-depleted transplantation in children. Preparation of the TCRbeta library involved a method that used unique molecular identifiers. TCRdb itself ran the PCR reads through MiXCR, one entry per CDR3 protein. The repertoire has fewer than 550,000 distinct CDR3 sequences, roughly an eighth of them found once; the top ten carry 12% to 15%. The sample in question was PBMCs, mostly from graft donor cells, obtained 180 days after TCRalphabeta/CD19-depleted stem cell transplant. The receptors shown here come from a female patient aged 2 to 10 who had a stem cell transplant for aplastic anemia, so the T cells may come from the graft donor.

This clonotype appeared a few times. The chain recombines TRBV28 with TRBJ1-2; 7 nucleotides line up with TRBD1. CDR3 length: 14 residues. The V gene end was trimmed by 7 bases and the J gene end by 5 bases; junction bases not matched to a gene: 10. Germline CDR1 MDHEN, CDR2 SYDVKM. CDR3 DNA sequence: TGTGCCAGCACCTCGGAACAGGGGAGATATGGCTACACCTTC. It encodes CASTSEQGRYGYTF.

CDR3 bases: TGTGCCTGGAGTGTAACAGGCACCGGGGAGCTGTTTTTT. Protein: CAWSVTGTGELFF. This chain links TRBV30 with TRBJ2-2; weak D call: TRBD1 (5 bases). The germline V and J ends were trimmed by 0 bases and 4 bases, with 6 bases remaining between them. Germline V gene lookup returns CDR1 GTSNPN and CDR2 SVGIG (reference sequence). The CDR3 loop spans 13 amino acids.

In its sample, this clonotype was seen a few times. The chain couples TRBV29-1 to TRBJ2-3, with TRBD1 as a possible D gene (7 bases). The ends were cut back, 6 bases at V and 0 bases at J, with 16 bases in the middle. Germline V gene lookup returns CDR1 SQVTM and CDR2 ANQGSEA. CDR3 size: 15 residues. In nucleotides, the CDR3 is TGCAGCGTCCTAGAGGGGGCGGGAAGCACAGATACGCAGTATTTT. It codes for CSVLEGAGSTDTQYF.

In this sample, this clonotype turned up a few times. CDR3 loop: CASSYSTGFVHNEQFF. CDR3 nucleotide sequence: TGTGCCAGCAGTTACTCGACAGGCTTTGTCCACAATGAGCAGTTCTTC. The J gene is TRBJ2-1, the V gene TRBV6-5; TRBD1 might be the D (6 bases). Germline CDR1 is MNHEY and CDR2 is SVGAGI. The CDR3 spans 16 residues. The V end was cut by 0 bases, the J end by 5 bases, with 14 bases between.

This clonotype was counted between two and nine times. The chain carries TRBV20-1 and TRBJ2-7; no definite D call. Germline-derived CDR1 and CDR2 are DFQATT and SNEGSKA (reference sequence). The CDR3 loop spans 11 amino acids. Trimming took 6 bases from V and 3 from J, leaving 9 bases between them. CDR3 in DNA: TGCAGTGCCATGGTGAGCTACGAGCAGTACTTC. As protein: CSAMVSYEQYF.

This clonotype has more than one count but fewer than ten. The rearrangement uses TRBV10-3 and TRBJ2-1; 12 positions agree with TRBD2. V shed 4 bases, J shed 9 bases, and the junction held 10 bases outside the gene matches. The CDR3 is made up of 16 amino acids. Looked up from germline, CDR1 is ENHRY and CDR2 is SYGVKD. DNA of the CDR3: TGTGCCATCAGTGGGCACAGGACTAGCGGGGTTCCTGAGCAGTTCTTC. Translated: CAISGHRTSGVPEQFF.

The chain is built from TRBV7-2 and TRBJ2-1, with D unresolved. This CDR3 contains 15 residues. Trimming removed 5 bases at V and 0 bases at J, with 11 bases between. The V gene's germline CDR1 is SGHTA and CDR2 FQGNSA. The CDR3 spells CASSEQPGSYNEQFF. The CDR3 DNA sequence: TGTGCCAGCAGCGAGCAACCGGGCTCCTACAATGAGCAGTTCTTC.

The genes are TRBV29-1 and TRBJ1-2; the D is unclear. Looked up from germline, CDR1 is SQVTM and CDR2 is ANQGSEA. Between the trimmed V and J ends, which lost 7 bases and 4 bases, there was a span of 16 bases. CDR3 length: 13 residues. CDR3 sequence: CSGAAGEAYGYTF. The CDR3 DNA reads TGCAGCGGTGCGGCTGGGGAGGCCTATGGCTACACCTTC.

In this sample, this clonotype turned up a few times. This chain joins TRBV18 and TRBJ1-1; D perhaps matches TRBD1 (6 bases). There are 13 residues in the CDR3. Germline CDR1 is KGHSH and CDR2 is LQKENI. Trimming cost V 1 base and J 3 bases, with 6 bases left between them. The CDR3: CASSPQGDTEAFF. The CDR3 DNA sequence: TGTGCCAGCTCACCACAGGGGGACACTGAAGCTTTCTTT.

The V call is TRBV20-1, the J call TRBJ2-5; 9 nucleotides line up with TRBD1. The CDR3 spans 14 residues. The germline gives CDR1 DFQATT, CDR2 SNEGSKA (reference sequence). V shed 2 bases and J 6 bases; nucleotides not matched to a gene: 7. The CDR3 spells CSARTGTGSKTQYF. The CDR3, as DNA: TGCAGTGCTAGAACCGGGACAGGGAGTAAGACCCAGTACTTC.

The V call is TRBV5-1, the J call TRBJ2-1; TRBD2 matches at 8 bases. The germline CDR1 and CDR2 sequences are SGHRS and YFSETQ. CDR3 length: 16 amino acids. V was pared by 0 bases and J by 8 bases, with 10 bases of the junction left unmatched. CDR3 DNA: TGCGCCAGCAGCTTGGACGGGACTAGTGCCATGGATGAGCAGTTCTTC. Translated: CASSLDGTSAMDEQFF. Using reference TRBV5-1 and TRBJ2-1 for the parts outside the CDR3, the full variable domain is KAGVTQTPRYLIKTRGQQVTLSCSPISGHRSVSWYQQTPGQGLQFLFEYFSETQRNKGNFPGRFSGRQFSNSRSEMNVSTLELGDSALYLCASSLDGTSAMDEQFFGPGTRLTVL.

This clonotype has more than one count but fewer than ten. The chain employs TRBV29-1 and TRBJ2-7; weak D call: TRBD1 (6 bases). Germline V gene data show CDR1 as SQVTM and CDR2 as ANQGSEA. Trimming left V 7 bases short and J 3 bases short, with 10 bases between. The CDR3 spans 11 residues. The CDR3 is CSAGHNYEQYF. The CDR3 DNA reads TGCAGCGCGGGACATAACTACGAGCAGTACTTC.

The chain employs TRBV5-1 and TRBJ2-7, with 7 bases lining up with TRBD2. The junction had 7 bases not matched to a gene; V was cut back by 4 bases and J by 6 bases. CDR1 is SGHRS and CDR2 is YFSETQ in the germline V gene. The CDR3 loop spans 13 amino acids. CDR3 residues: CASSPGAGIEQYF. In DNA form, the CDR3 reads TGCGCCAGCAGCCCAGGAGCGGGGATCGAGCAGTACTTC.

The rearrangement uses TRBV5-1 and TRBJ1-1; D remains unclear. The CDR3 is made up of 13 amino acids. Germline V gene lookup returns CDR1 SGHRS and CDR2 YFSETQ. Trimming took 0 bases from V and 7 from J, leaving 10 bases between them. The CDR3 DNA sequence: TGCGCCAGCAGCTTGGATGTGGCGTTTGAAGCTTTCTTT. It is translated as CASSLDVAFEAFF.

This clonotype was observed a handful of times. The CDR3 DNA is TGTGCCAGCACCCCGGGACAGGGATGGAATGAGCAGTTCTTC. Translation: CASTPGQGWNEQFF. V and J are TRBV6-1 and TRBJ2-1; 9 bases match TRBD1. Germline CDR1 and CDR2: MNHNS and SASEGT. The junction had 8 bases not matched to a gene; V was cut back by 7 bases and J by 7 bases. The CDR3 has 14 amino acids.

This clonotype came up once. The V call is TRBV18, the J call TRBJ2-1; perhaps TRBD1 as D (6 bases). The germline CDR1 and CDR2 sequences are KGHSH and LQKENI. CDR3 length: 15 amino acids. The V end was cut by 3 bases, the J end by 4 bases, with 13 bases between. This chain's CDR3 is CASSPTGLRYNEQFF. In nucleotides, the CDR3 is TGTGCCAGCTCACCCACAGGGCTGAGATACAATGAGCAGTTCTTC.

For the CDR3, the DNA is TGTGCCAGCAGGATATTTTTGGGACAGGGTTTCGATGAGCAGTTCTTC. This gives the protein CASRIFLGQGFDEQFF. The rearrangement uses TRBV27 and TRBJ2-1; 9 bases fit TRBD1. The CDR3 spans 16 residues. Per germline, CDR1 MNHEY and CDR2 SMNVEV (reference sequence). Trimming removed 6 bases from V and 8 bases from J; junction bases left unmatched: 14.

On this clonotype itself: The junction does not match germline at one end; this may be a read error. This sequence joins TRBV11-2 and TRBJ2-1; a weak D match, TRBD2 (6 bases). CDR3 length equals 11 residues. CDR1 is SGHAT and CDR2 is FQNNGV in the germline V gene. CDR3 bases: TGTGCCAGCAGCTTGGGGACTTGGTTGGGGTTC. Residues: CASSLGTWLGF. Filled out from reference TRBV11-2 and TRBJ2-1, the complete variable domain reads EAGVAQSPRYKIIEKRQSVAFWCNPISGHATLYWYQQILGQGPKLLIQFQNNGVVDDSQLPKDRFSAERLKGVDSTLKIQPAKLEDSAVYLCASSLGTWLGFGPGTRLTVL.

This chain links TRBV5-1 with TRBJ2-7; tentatively, D is TRBD2 (6 bases). There are 14 residues in the CDR3. From germline, CDR1 is SGHRS and CDR2 YFSETQ. V was shortened by 4 bases and J by 6 bases, with 17 bases between the two germline ends. The CDR3 DNA is TGCGCCAGCAGCCTGGGGGGATATTTAGGCGAGCAGTACGTC. Translating it yields CASSLGGYLGEQYV.

In its sample, this clonotype was seen a few times. The CDR3 sequence is CASSPFVAASTDTQYF. The DNA for the CDR3 is TGTGCCAGCTCACCTTTTGTAGCGGCTAGCACAGATACGCAGTATTTT. V gene TRBV18 combines with J gene TRBJ2-3, with D possibly matching TRBD2 (6 bases). From germline, CDR1 is KGHSH and CDR2 LQKENI. The V gene lost 3 bases and the J gene lost 0 bases, with 13 bases spanning the gap. The CDR3 length is 16 residues.

There are a few counts of this clonotype. The rearrangement uses TRBV25-1 and TRBJ1-6; weak D call: TRBD1 (5 bases). In germline, CDR1 is MGHDK, CDR2 SYGVNS. V lost 0 bases, J lost 4 bases, and 10 bases lay in between. The CDR3 totals 16 residues. This CDR3 is CASSEYRGPYNSPLHF. In DNA form, the CDR3 reads TGTGCCAGCAGTGAATATCGGGGACCTTATAATTCACCCCTCCACTTT.

This clonotype was seen repeatedly, ten times or more. The chain uses TRBV15 and TRBJ1-1; 10 positions match TRBD1. The CDR3 runs to 16 residues. The ends lost 1 base at V and 6 bases at J; junction bases unmatched: 8. Germline-derived CDR1 and CDR2 are LNHNV and YYDKDF (reference sequence). This chain's CDR3 is CATSRAGTGVLAEAFF. As DNA, the CDR3 is TGTGCCACCAGCAGAGCAGGGACAGGGGTTTTGGCTGAAGCTTTCTTT.